The text below deals with one TCR beta chain. Its antigen is unidentified. Measured with immunoSEQ multiplex PCR; TCRdb has only the in-frame clones, and not every one. The sample carries over 60,000 clones, around 80% recorded once. The length of the CDR3 is 13 residues. Trimming took 1 base from V and 3 from J, leaving 4 bases between them. CDR1 is LGHNA, CDR2 YSLEER, per germline. The entry originates in a study of T cell repertoires and HLA-DP antigens. Study information: The donors, ranging 18-to-29 to 60-to-69 years, included a couple of males and one female.

The clonotype was recovered from a man aged 55 to 69 in good health and CMV-seronegative. The chain is built from TRBV4-3 and TRBJ1-5; no reliable D call. Specimen: CD4+ T cells from PBMCs. This CDR3 is CASSQAINQPQHF. CDR3 nucleotides: TGCGCCAGCAGCCAAGCTATCAATCAGCCCCAGCATTTT.